This record covers a single T cell receptor (beta chain). Antigen unknown. This specimen comes from a study of T cells in Graves' hyperthyroidism and ophthalmopathy. Study observations and caveats: Most clonotypes expanded in thyroid above 0.001 were likewise present in blood. A model using 13 V-J features told ophthalmopathy apart from stable hyperthyroidism.

Amplification yielded TCR beta CDR3 regions, with RNA transcripts as the source. TCR CDR3 regions were first amplified by RT-PCR with HTBI primers. TCRdb used MiXCR to reprocess the multiplex PCR reads, holding one entry per CDR3 protein. The sample contains roughly 360,000 distinct CDR3 sequences, approximately 15% of which appear only once. Participants, patients aged 18 to 65, had newly diagnosed hyperthyroidism with a duration under 2 months. It was uncontrolled infection, other autoimmune disease, pregnancy or lactation that excluded patients. The receptor was isolated from a man aged 30 to 45 with Graves' hyperthyroidism that later progressed to Graves' ophthalmopathy. Sequencing was performed on blood.

The CDR3 region has the DNA TGTGCCAGCAACGACAGGGGTCGGAATTCACCCCTCCACTTT. As protein: CASNDRGRNSPLHF. The chain has TRBV5-6 and TRBJ1-6, with TRBD1 identical over 8 bases. The germline gives CDR1 SGHDT, CDR2 YYEEEE. After removal of 6 bases from V and 7 bases from J, the junction contained 6 bases not matched to a gene. This CDR3 comprises 14 residues.